This T cell receptor (beta chain) was observed in a study of cytomegalovirus exposure and HLA in healthy donors listed by TCRdb under 2017. Concerning the study at large: According to an earlier analysis of 587 of the donors, about 179 million T cells yielded 117 million unique TCR beta sequences and less than 300 Gb of sequence data. Across under 500 genotyped donors of the cohort, an average of approximately 200,000 unique TCR beta nucleotide sequences per donor were sequenced, and roughly 18% of those sequences were non-productive. To study patterns of TCR occurrence, a later analysis re-analyzed previously published TCR beta repertoires from under 750 donors and added high-resolution HLA genotyping. Class I and class II HLA loci were covered by the typing at four-digit resolution. Several DR-DQ haplotypes were handled as single units for association and clustering because linkage in the cohort was strong. To decide whether each TCR beta V gene segment behaved as functional or pseudogenic, an earlier analysis of some 600 of the donors relied on high-throughput TCR beta sequencing. About 310 gigabases of sequencing data and 78 million or so unique TCR sequences were included in an early release covering about 700 HLA-typed donors. All discovery cohort repertoires had been generated on a single sequencing platform. Rather than drawing on any new phenotypic data, the later analysis identified candidate immune exposures from TCR beta sequences and the way those sequences occurred across donors. The study was designed to test whether signatures of past pathogen exposure could be identified by cataloging public T cell receptors. The T cell repertoires of some 700 subjects were profiled by immunosequencing and related to cytomegalovirus serostatus. The study combined high-throughput TCR immunosequencing, statistical association of individual TCRs with disease status, and machine learning to predict cytomegalovirus infection status. Typing coverage varied by locus: roughly 620-640 donors for A, B, C, DRB1 and DQB1; more than 500 for DQA1; over 600 for DPA1; roughly 470 for DPB1. Along with the roughly 610-subject first cohort, a separate validation cohort of over a hundred different subjects was used. Alongside the repertoire data, information on donor age, sex, ethnicity and CMV serostatus was compiled. A later genetic analysis used genome-wide SNP genotypes for about 65% of the roughly 670 donors, treating that subset as a discovery cohort. Among the approximately 430 genotyped donors, 75% to 90% belonged to the genetic ancestry cluster associated with self-reported Caucasian donors. Overall results and qualifications from the work: A later analysis found that TCR association rates varied across HLA loci, with DRB1 alleles showing the most associated TCRs and HLA-C alleles the fewest. Over 15 rarely observed V segments, including chromosome 9 orphons, were excluded from the earlier analysis of several hundred of the donors because counts were too low. The classifier was reported to diagnose cytomegalovirus status with high specificity and sensitivity in both the original and validation cohorts. Most TCR sequences were observed very rarely across donors, whereas some public TCRs were present in many individuals. Roughly uniform sequencing depth across donors was assumed in presence/absence analyses, although this assumption may not hold. The study listed 170 or so TCR beta chains as associated with cytomegalovirus. A cluster of highly shared sequence variants was judged likely to be a technical artifact of the sequencing pipeline. The authors suggested that the approach could potentially be generalized to other disease states and immunological phenotypes. A later analysis reported that several top co-occurrence clusters appeared linked to parvovirus B19, influenza, CMV and Epstein-Barr virus. Assigning TCR associations to individual alleles was difficult when HLA alleles, especially DR and DQ, strongly co-occurred. Because HLA typing was unavailable for some donors at each locus, only the typed subset was used in association tests. An earlier analysis of approximately 600 of the donors showed that most TCR beta V segments appeared in productive rearrangements either about 87% or about 30% of the time, which broadly matched IMGT annotations. Most CMV-associated TCR beta chains appeared to be HLA-restricted in a later analysis, and the HLA associations seemed to be driven largely by CMV exposure. A further reported finding was that TCR beta sequences accurately predicted the HLA-A and HLA-B alleles for most subjects in the first cohort. A later genetic analysis associated a missense DCLRE1C variant with V-gene and J-gene trimming of TCR beta chains, and an independent cohort replicated the association. The 87-base-pair reads could not distinguish some IMGT-functional V segments, including TRBV6-2 and TRBV6-3, so those segments were excluded. Correlated functional status among segregating V segments might be attributable to linkage disequilibrium, but an unknown experimental factor could not be ruled out. In a later analysis, HLA-associated TCR beta chains showed more clonal expansion and lower generation probabilities than non-associated chains that were equally common. According to a later genetic analysis, donors in an Asian-associated ancestry cluster had fewer N-insertions in productive TCRs than the approximately 670-donor mean. Immune exposure information for the cohort was limited to CMV serostatus. Three of the identified cytomegalovirus-associated TCR beta chains were confirmed in vitro to be specific for cytomegalovirus antigens. In a later analysis, over 15,000 TCR beta sequences were associated with specific HLA alleles at a false discovery rate of 0.05. In this cohort, only TCR beta chains were sequenced, and detectable features were limited by the absence of alpha or paired-chain data.

Library preparation was by the immunoSEQ multiplex PCR assay. For the multiplex PCR, a mixture combining 60 forward primers for TCR Vbeta segments and 13 reverse primers for TCR Jbeta segments was used. Amplification of the CDR3 region of rearranged TCR beta genes was performed with a multiplex PCR assay on genomic DNA. The Illumina HiSeq System was used to sequence the amplified TCR beta libraries as 87-base-pair reads. Per the source publication's procedure: Across the 670 or so repertoires, a later analysis counted 60 million to 90 million unique TCR beta chains, roughly 11 million of which were shared by at least two donors. To remove PCR and sequencing errors, raw reads were error-corrected and collapsed into unique sequences using a nearest-neighbor algorithm that merged closely related sequences. CDR3 sequences were aligned to IMGT reference sequences to assign V, D and J gene segments. For a sequence to be retained, a match of at least six nucleotides was required to both a V gene segment and a J gene segment. Rearrangements were called productive when the CDR3 lacked stop codons and stayed in frame with V and J; all others were non-productive. Following IMGT convention, CDR3 was defined as the stretch from the second conserved V-encoded cysteine to the conserved J-encoded phenylalanine. In an earlier analysis of around 570 of the donors, sequences lacking an unambiguous match to a single V gene segment were excluded. An earlier analysis of a few hundred of the donors classified V segments as functional when productive rearrangements were above 56.7% and as segregating when the standard deviation between donors was above 5%. A statistical classification framework was built for diagnosing cytomegalovirus status from the catalog of TCR beta chain sequences. V and J gene assignment, in a later analysis, came from comparing TCR nucleotide sequences with IMGT/GENE-DB human TR gene sequences. A later analysis assigned CDR3 sequences and most-parsimonious VDJ recombination scenarios with the TCRdist pipeline. In a later analysis, each TCR beta chain was defined by its CDR3 amino acid sequence together with its V-gene family, and reads without a unique V-gene family were excluded. A later analysis removed several hundred highly shared, low-generation-probability nucleotide sequences to deal with suspected cross-contamination and a sequencing artifact. A later analysis calculated a clonal expansion index for each public chain from normalized within-repertoire ranks of inferred template counts. A later analysis computed generation probabilities with a VDJ recombination model fitted to out-of-frame rearrangements, and checked the results against IGoR. A later analysis scored TCR-TCR, TCR-HLA and TCR-CMV co-occurrence with hypergeometric tests, applying a repertoire-size bias correction to TCR pairs. To estimate false discovery rates, a later analysis permuted the HLA or CMV assignments 20 times. In a later analysis, co-occurring TCRs were grouped using DBSCAN, and TCRdist sequence similarity was added for clustering within HLA-allele-positive subsets. Repertoires with fewer than 30,000 or more than 120,000 public chains were left out of co-occurrence clustering, as were several repertoires with anomalous nucleotide sharing. Here the immuneACCESS table is served through TCRdb, limited to in-frame sequences with V and J called. Missing clones are a known gap in these copies; in checked studies unresolved V genes cover under half, and the rest lacks a known reason. V, J and clone size derive from that table, while D and trimming were established from the DNA sequence. The sample yields around 100,000 clones; 79% were counted once. 2.5% to 3% of the sample belongs to the ten largest clones.

CDR1 MGHRA and CDR2 YSYEKL are derived from the germline V gene. The CDR3 numbers 17 residues from cysteine through phenylalanine. Here the CDR3 DNA is all that survives: 51 bases in frame from base 1. The cohort consisted of hundreds of healthy bone marrow donors. At the time of sampling, all cohort members were nominally healthy, though unrecorded immune exposures were likely present. The donor tested CMV seropositive and was one of the 289 seropositive cohort members. A peripheral blood sample was collected from each donor, and TCR beta sequencing was performed on peripheral blood mononuclear cells. The Qiagen DNeasy Blood Extraction Kit was used to extract genomic DNA from the blood cell samples. This clone came up once. Its antigen target is currently unknown. A junction end diverges from the germline sequence, so it may reflect a read error.

The chain joins TRBV4-1 to TRBJ2-6, with a tentative D gene TRBD2 over 5 matching bases. The sequence derives from a young woman in good health and CMV-seropositive. Input material: PBMCs. The CDR3 is CASNQEGRISGANVLTF. The DNA sequence is given as TGCGCCAGCAACCAAGAGGGCCGAATCTCTGGGGCCAACGTCCTGACTTTC.